This TCR beta chain was retrieved from a study of Ad26.COV2.S vaccination and SARS-CoV-2 variants (dated by TCRdb to the early 2020s). About the full investigation: Donors in the vaccine arm were drawn from COV1001, a phase I-IIa trial of Ad26.COV2.S in healthy adults that was multicentre, randomized, double-blind and placebo-controlled. Ad26.COV2.S was given intramuscularly at 5x10^10 or 1x10^11 viral particles, as a single shot or as two shots 56 days apart. Sequencing of the TCRbeta repertoire served to evaluate the specificity and breadth of SARS-CoV-2-reactive T cell receptors following Ad26.COV2.S vaccination. The TCR-sequenced set comprised around 30 samples: approximately 20 Ad26.COV2.S vaccine recipients, 5 placebo recipients and 8 SARS-CoV-2 convalescent individuals. Participants in the trial were split at random into five groups of five each, receiving low-dose or high-dose Ad26.COV2.S once or twice, or else placebo on both occasions. Investigators remained blinded to trial group allocation during experiments and outcome assessment.

The immunoSEQ Assay was the method used to sequence TCRbeta CDR3 regions. After extraction, genomic DNA underwent amplification by bias-controlled multiplex PCR, followed by high-throughput sequencing. From the authors' description of their analysis: To quantify the absolute abundance of each unique TCRbeta CDR3 region, sequences were collapsed and filtered. T cell fraction was estimated by normalization of TCRbeta template counts to usable DNA, with usable DNA being measured through amplification of reference genes present in all nucleated cells. Repertoire TCRs were annotated as SARS-CoV-2-specific by exact matching of V gene, CDR3 amino acid sequence and J gene to a known reactive TCR set. MIRA supplied the reference SARS-CoV-2 TCR set, which was filtered for enrichment in COVID-19-positive ImmuneCODE repertoires so that public or cross-reactive TCRs were removed. Using the MIRA antigens, annotated TCRs were further analysed by specific ORF or by position within an ORF. Breadth was defined as annotated unique rearrangements over total unique productive rearrangements; depth was the summed frequency of those rearrangements. Two-sided Wilcoxon rank-sum tests were used to compare TCR breadth between groups. The table comes from immuneACCESS by way of TCRdb, which keeps in-frame sequences with V and J called. Part of the clones is missing from these tables; in studies checked, under half for an unresolved V gene and the rest for unknown reasons. Clone size and the V and J calls come from that table; the DNA yielded D and trimming. This sample lists about 350,000 clones; 80% to 90% were detected once. Over 8.5% of the sample lies in the top ten.

The full study reports these points: Substantial breadth of spike-specific CD8+ and CD4+ T cell responses was reported after vaccination. Higher spike-specific TCR breadth was observed in Ad26.COV2.S recipients than in placebo recipients (P = 0.0014). Vaccine and placebo recipients had comparable non-spike TCR breadth, which fits with the vaccine containing only spike. It was noted by the authors that total T cell responses may have been underestimated by the TCR breadth and depth analyses. The study was not powered for comparison of responses between vaccine doses or regimens.

In the case of this clone: The antigen it recognizes is unknown. No base-level quality is on record; no much larger clone is a single base apart.

Interpreted using the paper, the treatment or condition label stands for: about 20 received Ad26.COV2.S at low or high dose, single or two shots; about five received placebo; per-sample allocation not given. Repertoires of vaccine and placebo recipients were sequenced from samples taken on day 63 after the first injection. In Cohort 1b, about 25 adults aged 18-55 years were enrolled at a single site in Boston, USA, between 29 July and 7 August 2020. As a vaccine, Ad26.COV2.S was a replication-incompetent adenovirus type 26 vector that expressed a prefusion-stabilized SARS-CoV-2 spike protein derived from the original Wuhan strain. The CDR3 holds 13 amino acids from the cysteine to the phenylalanine. The entry retains the CDR3 DNA only, 39 bases that are in frame from base 1. The germline V gene provides CDR1 SNHLY and CDR2 FYNNEI. V is reduced by 6 bases and J by 3 bases, leaving a spacing of 9 bases between them.

The TCR sequence derives from a person between 18 and 60 years old who received the Ad26.COV2.S COVID-19 vaccine or a placebo. The chain is made from TRBV2 and TRBJ2-1, with TRBD1 as a weak D call on 5 bases. The specimen comprised peripheral blood, sampled in a trial of Ad26.COV2.S vaccine versus placebo. The CDR3 protein is CASSPDSYNEQFF. The nucleotide sequence is TGTGCCAGCAGCCCTGACAGCTACAATGAGCAGTTCTTC.